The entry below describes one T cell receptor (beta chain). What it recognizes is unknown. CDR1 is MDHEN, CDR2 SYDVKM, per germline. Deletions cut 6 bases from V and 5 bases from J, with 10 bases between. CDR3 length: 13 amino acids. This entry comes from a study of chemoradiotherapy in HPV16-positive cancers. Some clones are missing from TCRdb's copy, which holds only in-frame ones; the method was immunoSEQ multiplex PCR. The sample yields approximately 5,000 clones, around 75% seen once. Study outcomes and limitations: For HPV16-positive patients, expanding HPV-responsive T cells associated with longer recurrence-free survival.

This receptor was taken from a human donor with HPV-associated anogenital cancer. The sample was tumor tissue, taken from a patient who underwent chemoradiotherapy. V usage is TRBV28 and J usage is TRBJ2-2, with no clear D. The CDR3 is CASSSRGTGELFF. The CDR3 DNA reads TGTGCCAGCAGCTCCCGTGGGACCGGGGAGCTGTTTTTT. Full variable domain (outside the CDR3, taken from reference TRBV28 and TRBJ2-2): DVKVTQSSRYLVKRTGEKVFLECVQDMDHENMFWYRQDPGLGLRLIYFSYDVKMKEKGDIPEGYSVSREKKERFSLILESASTNQTSMYLCASSSRGTGELFFGEGSRLTVL.